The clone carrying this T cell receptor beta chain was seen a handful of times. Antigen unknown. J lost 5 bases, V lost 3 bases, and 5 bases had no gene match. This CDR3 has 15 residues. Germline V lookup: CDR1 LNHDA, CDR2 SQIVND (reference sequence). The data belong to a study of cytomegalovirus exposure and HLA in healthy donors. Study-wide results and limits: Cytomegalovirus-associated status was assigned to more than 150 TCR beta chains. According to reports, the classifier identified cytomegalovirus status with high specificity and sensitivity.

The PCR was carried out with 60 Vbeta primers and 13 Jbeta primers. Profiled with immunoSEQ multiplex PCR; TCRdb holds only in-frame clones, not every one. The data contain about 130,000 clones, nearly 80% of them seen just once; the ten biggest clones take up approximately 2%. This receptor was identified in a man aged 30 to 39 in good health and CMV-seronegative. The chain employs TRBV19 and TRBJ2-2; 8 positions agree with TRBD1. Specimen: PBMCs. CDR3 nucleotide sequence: TGTGCCAGTAGTATCGGGCAGGGGGCGACCGGGGAGCTGTTTTTT. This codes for CASSIGQGATGELFF.